This TCR beta chain was obtained from a study of OX40 agonist ivuxolimab in advanced cancers. Patients were excluded for autoimmune disease history or systemic immunosuppression. CDR1 SGHRS and CDR2 YFSETQ come from the germline V gene. J lost 3 bases, V lost 0 bases, and 2 bases had no gene match. The CDR3 sequence is 15 residues long. Comment on this clone: Its antigen is undetermined.

Method: immunoSEQ multiplex PCR; TCRdb's copy keeps in-frame clones and lacks some. The sample includes tens of thousands of clones, 90% of them seen just once. Findings and caveats of the study: Clones of CD4+ and CD8+ blood T cells grew by week 6 at doses of 0.1 to 3.0 mg/kg.

The V and J genes are TRBV5-1 and TRBJ2-3, with 9 positions matching TRBD1. The receptor comes from an adult with an advanced solid tumor such as melanoma, head and neck, liver or kidney cancer. The sequencing here drew on CD4+ or CD8+ T cells sorted from blood, taken in a trial of the OX40 agonist ivuxolimab. The CDR3 spells CASSLGQGGTDTQYF. CDR3 bases: TGCGCCAGCAGCTTGGGACAGGGGGGTACAGATACGCAGTATTTT.